These T cell receptor beta chains were read from a single sample in a study of OX40 agonist ivuxolimab in advanced cancers. TCRdb's table, derived via immunoSEQ multiplex PCR, lists solely in-frame clones and lacks some. The sample yields tens of thousands of clones, about nine tenths seen once. Material: CD4+ or CD8+ T cells sorted from blood, obtained in a trial of the OX40 agonist ivuxolimab. All receptors come from an adult with an advanced solid tumor such as melanoma, head and neck, liver or kidney cancer. The CDR3 runs from the conserved cysteine through the conserved F or W. The D gene is left open where the match is weak. A clone size is listed for some rows: how often the clone was seen (once, few, many), or a class if it is expanded.

J,V,size,D,DNA,CDR3
TRBJ2-4,TRBV5-1,-,-,TGCGCCAGCAAACATTACCCGGCGGACTTAACCAAAAACATTCAGTACTTC,CASKHYPADLTKNIQYF
TRBJ2-7,TRBV19,-,-,TGTGCCAGTAGTATGGAGGGCTACGAGCAGTACTTC,CASSMEGYEQYF
TRBJ1-1,TRBV19,-,TRBD1,TGTGCCAGTACCGGGGGACTTTTGGACAGGGACTTGAACACTGAAGCTTTCTTT,CASTGGLLDRDLNTEAFF
TRBJ2-7,TRBV7-6,-,TRBD1,TGTGCCAGCAGCTTGACAGGGGAAAGGGAGCAGTACTTC,CASSLTGEREQYF
TRBJ1-5,TRBV4-1,-,-,TGCGCCAGCAGCCCCCACGCGTCAGGCAATCAGCCCCAGCATTTT,CASSPHASGNQPQHF
TRBJ2-1,TRBV7-3,-,TRBD1,TGTGCCAGCAGCTTAACGCGACAGGGCAGCAATGAGCAGTTCTTC,CASSLTRQGSNEQFF
TRBJ1-1,TRBV7-7,-,-,TGTGCTAGCAGCTTAGTGATGAACACTGAAGCTTTCTTT,CASSLVMNTEAFF
TRBJ2-7,TRBV5-1,-,TRBD1,TGCGCCAGCAGCGAGAGCCAGGGGGCCCACTACGAGCAGTACTTC,CASSESQGAHYEQYF
TRBJ2-7,TRBV27,-,TRBD2,TGTGCCAGCAGTTTATGGCCGACTAGCGGGGGTATCTACGAGCAGTACTTC,CASSLWPTSGGIYEQYF
TRBJ1-1,TRBV4-1,-,-,TGCGCCAGCAGCCAACAAGAATTTACTGAAGCTTTCTTT,CASSQQEFTEAFF
TRBJ1-4,TRBV7-9,medium-sized,TRBD1,TGTGCCAGCAGCGGGACAGGGGGGAATGAAAAACTGTTTTTT,CASSGTGGNEKLFF
TRBJ2-1,TRBV27,-,TRBD2,TGTGCCAGTCGGACTAGCGGCTCCTACAATGAGCAGTTCTTC,CASRTSGSYNEQFF
TRBJ2-7,TRBV5-8,-,-,TGTGCCAGCAGCTTGGGAGGGGCCTCCTACGAGCAGTACTTC,CASSLGGASYEQYF
TRBJ2-3,TRBV27,-,-,TGTGCCAGCAGTTTACGGCCAGAATCTAGCACAGATACGCAGTATTTT,CASSLRPESSTDTQYF
TRBJ2-7,TRBV6-1,-,-,TGTGCCAGCAGTGACTTTTACGAGCAGTACTTC,CASSDFYEQYF
TRBJ1-1,TRBV7-6,-,-,TGTGCCAGCAGCCCCAGGGGGAACACTGAAGCTTTCTTT,CASSPRGNTEAFF
TRBJ2-5,TRBV9,-,-,TGTGCCAGCAGCGTAGCGCTGGGGATGGGGGAGACCCAGTACTTC,CASSVALGMGETQYF
TRBJ1-1,TRBV7-9,-,-,TGTGCCAGCAGCTCCAGCCGGACAGAAATGAACACTGAAGCTTTCTTT,CASSSSRTEMNTEAFF
TRBJ1-5,TRBV6-1,few,-,TGTGCCAGCAGTGACGATAGCAATCAGCCCCAGCATTTT,CASSDDSNQPQHF
TRBJ2-3,TRBV13,-,-,TGTGCCAGCAGCGTAGCCCGCGGGGGCACAGATACGCAGTATTTT,CASSVARGGTDTQYF
TRBJ1-6,TRBV19,-,TRBD1,TGTGCCAGTAGTGTCCGGCAGGGGGTGGGGAATTCACCCCTCCACTTT,CASSVRQGVGNSPLHF
TRBJ1-5,TRBV27,-,-,TGTGCCAGCAGTTTAGGAGGGGTTAGGAGCAATCAGCCCCAGCATTTT,CASSLGGVRSNQPQHF
TRBJ2-3,TRBV9,-,TRBD2,TGTGCCAGCAGCGCTACTAGCGGGGAGGTGGATACGCAGTATTTT,CASSATSGEVDTQYF
TRBJ1-1,TRBV10-2,-,-,TGCGCCAGCAGGGCGGAGAACATGAACACTGAAGCTTTCTTT,CASRAENMNTEAFF
TRBJ1-5,TRBV19,-,-,TGTGCCAGTAGTATTGGGGGAGAAGGCAATCAGCCCCAGCATTTT,CASSIGGEGNQPQHF
TRBJ1-1,TRBV5-1,once,-,TGCGCCACGAAGGAAGGGAGCGGGGGGACCACTGAAGCTTTCTTT,CATKEGSGGTTEAFF
TRBJ2-6,TRBV4-1,once,-,TGCGCCAGCAGCCAAGCCGGGGGCTCTGGGGCCAACGTCCTGACTTTC,CASSQAGGSGANVLTF
TRBJ2-1,TRBV5-1,-,-,TGCGCCAGCAGCAAGTCTCATGAGCAGTTCTTC,CASSKSHEQFF
TRBJ1-1,TRBV5-4,-,TRBD1,TGTGCCAGCAGCCCTGGACAGGGAGAGTGGAGCACTGAAGCTTTCTTT,CASSPGQGEWSTEAFF
TRBJ1-5,TRBV28,once,-,TGTGCCAGCAGTTTCTCTGTGGGACGGGAGCCCCAGCATTTT,CASSFSVGREPQHF
TRBJ1-4,TRBV27,-,-,TGTGCCAGCACCTCGCTCCAGGGTTCAGCTAATGAAAAACTGTTTTTT,CASTSLQGSANEKLFF
TRBJ1-1,TRBV10-3,-,-,TGTGCCATCAGTTCAGGGGAGGGGTACACTGAAGCTTTCTTT,CAISSGEGYTEAFF
TRBJ1-1,TRBV7-6,-,-,TGTGCCAGCAGCTTCGCAGGGGAAGCTTTCTTT,CASSFAGEAFF
TRBJ1-2,TRBV27,-,-,TGTGCCAGCAGCTTTAGGGGGGAGTCTAACTATGGCTACACCTTC,CASSFRGESNYGYTF
TRBJ1-5,TRBV7-9,once,-,TGTGCCAGCAGCCATACAGGGAGCGACAATCAGCCCCAGCATTTT,CASSHTGSDNQPQHF
TRBJ1-2,TRBV15,-,-,TGTGCCACCAGCAGAGATCCGAGCCGATTAAATGGCTACACCTTC,CATSRDPSRLNGYTF
TRBJ1-5,TRBV19,-,-,TGTGCCAGTAGTATACGGGATAGCAATCAGCCCCAGCATTTT,CASSIRDSNQPQHF
TRBJ1-6,TRBV4-1,-,-,TGCGCCAGCAGCCTGACGGACGGATCGATCCCACCCCTCCACTTT,CASSLTDGSIPPLHF
TRBJ2-7,TRBV29-1,-,-,TGCAGCGTTGAGTGGGTCCACGAGCAGTACTTC,CSVEWVHEQYF
TRBJ2-3,TRBV5-1,-,-,TGCGCCAGCAGCTTGGCCGCGGGACGTATCACAGATACGCAGTATTTT,CASSLAAGRITDTQYF
TRBJ2-7,TRBV27,-,-,TGTGCCAGCAGTCCGGGGCCCTACGAGCAGTACTTC,CASSPGPYEQYF
TRBJ2-7,TRBV6-1,once,-,TGTGCCAGCACCCAGGGCGTCTACGAGCAGTACTTC,CASTQGVYEQYF
TRBJ2-7,TRBV27,-,-,TGTGCCAGCAGTTATACCTCAGGGAGCGAGCAGTACTTC,CASSYTSGSEQYF
TRBJ1-5,TRBV2,-,-,TGTGCCAGCAGTGATCCCACAGGGATGAGCAATCAGCCCCAGCATTTT,CASSDPTGMSNQPQHF
TRBJ1-1,TRBV5-6,-,-,TGTGCCAGCAGCCCCCGGACACTGAACACTGAAGCTTTCTTT,CASSPRTLNTEAFF
TRBJ2-3,TRBV30,-,-,TGTGCCTGGAGTGTAGGGGGGGGCACAGATACGCAGTATTTT,CAWSVGGGTDTQYF
TRBJ2-5,TRBV4-1,few,-,TGCGCCAGCAGCCAAGAGCTCGGTCCACGAGGTAAAGAGACCCAGTACTTC,CASSQELGPRGKETQYF
TRBJ1-3,TRBV7-9,-,-,TGTGCCAGCGAGGGTCAGATCTCTGGAAACACCATATATTTT,CASEGQISGNTIYF
TRBJ2-5,TRBV5-6,-,TRBD1,TGTGCCAGCAGCGCGGACAGGGGGTTTGCAGAGACCCAGTACTTC,CASSADRGFAETQYF
TRBJ2-7,TRBV6-5,-,-,TGTGTCAGCAGGAAGCGGAGCCGCTACGAGCAGTACTTC,CVSRKRSRYEQYF
TRBJ1-4,TRBV5-1,once,TRBD1,TGCGCCAGCAGACACGGACAGGGATTTGGTGAAAAACTGTTTTTT,CASRHGQGFGEKLFF
TRBJ2-7,TRBV19,-,TRBD2,TGTGCCAGTAGTACCTTCCGCGGGGGTTCCTACGAGCAGTACTTC,CASSTFRGGSYEQYF
TRBJ1-1,TRBV6-1,-,TRBD1,TGTGCCAGCATAAGGACAGGGGGAGCCACTGAAGCTTTCTTT,CASIRTGGATEAFF
TRBJ2-1,TRBV30,-,TRBD1,TGTGCCTGGAGTGTAGGGGACAGCGTAGTCTCCTACAATGAGCAGTTCTTC,CAWSVGDSVVSYNEQFF
TRBJ1-2,TRBV7-9,-,-,TGTGCCAGCAGCCCCAGAGTCGGAGGGCGGGGTGGCTACACCTTC,CASSPRVGGRGGYTF